This T cell receptor (beta chain) originates from a study of T cell responses to AZD1222 COVID-19 vaccine (dated by TCRdb to the early 2020s). Concerning the study at large: A total of approximately 240 trial participants underwent TCR sequencing, of whom roughly 210 received two doses of AZD1222 and some 25 received two doses of the MenACWY control vaccine. Trial participants were enrolled by age into subgroups of 18-55, 56-69 and 70-plus years, and around 150, 28 and 57 TCR-sequenced participants, respectively, were included in these subgroups.

The germline V gene supplies CDR1 SQVTM and CDR2 ANQGSEA. V ends up 7 bases short and J 4 bases short, with an unmatched junction base count of 15. The CDR3 measures 15 amino acids from cysteine to phenylalanine. The kept DNA is CDR3 alone, 45 bases in frame from the first base. Study-wide conclusions, independent of this receptor: Only five to seven AZD1222 recipients were SARS-CoV-2 seropositive at baseline, limiting conclusions about previously exposed vaccinees. After two AZD1222 doses, both the breadth and the depth of spike-specific TCRs were significantly higher than at day 0 and than in MenACWY recipients. CD4 TCRs associated with the vaccine covered the entire spike protein, and the dominant responses were in regions 160-218 and 743-854. Because no samples from the day 14 peak response were available, repertoires could be characterized only after the peak T cell response. Reportedly, close to half of the unique spike-specific TCRs recognized epitopes lying outside the regions that are mutated in the B.1.351 and B.1.1.7 variants. The 56-69-year group was small, and its depth increase did not reach significance, likely because of low power. Participants were mostly white British and included more females than males, and it was suggested by the authors that clonal diversity may have been underestimated.

The CDR3 regions of human TCRbeta chains were subjected to immunosequencing. The authors processed their data as follows. TCRs in the repertoires were matched against a reference library of SARS-CoV-2-specific TCRs that had been generated with the MIRA antigen-specificity platform. Breadth was defined as the fraction of unique TCRs that were SARS-CoV-2-associated. Depth was defined as the fraction of total T cells that were SARS-CoV-2-associated. Using the MIRA data, each spike-specific TCR was mapped to the spike region that the TCR reacts to and placed in a CD4 or CD8 class. Log10-transformed breadth and depth values were compared by one-way ANOVA with Sidak's multiple comparisons tests. This is the immuneACCESS table as TCRdb keeps it, with only in-frame sequences that have V and J called. A part of the clones is gone; compared with another copy, unresolved V genes explain less than half, and the rest is unexplained. The V and J calls and clone size were taken over from that table, and D and trimming were inferred from the DNA. This sample comprises over 90,000 clones, about 90% of them detected only once. Roughly 3.1% of the sample is taken by the ten largest.

This sample's time point label indicates: about 28 days (+/-7) after the second vaccine dose. AZD1222 recipients given second doses at about 4 weeks or at about 12 weeks were pooled, since spike-specific TCR depth and breadth were not found to differ between the two schedules. Vaccinee samples came from UK trials COV001 and COV002, including a single-blind randomized controlled phase 2/3 trial of AZD1222 (ChAdOx1 nCoV-19) in healthy adults. Trial participant PBMC samples were collected at day 0 and day 28 after the second dose for TCRbeta chain sequencing. This clone was observed once. Its antigen is unknown. Base quality data are lacking; no much larger clone is found one base away.

This specimen was peripheral blood, taken 28 days after the second AZD1222 dose. The sequence was collected from an adult who received the AZD1222 COVID-19 vaccine. This chain is built from TRBV29-1 and TRBJ2-7; 8 bases in between match TRBD1. The nucleotide sequence reads as follows: TGCAGCGCCCGAACACCCGGGACAGGAGGTTACGAGCAGTACTTC. It encodes CSARTPGTGGYEQYF.